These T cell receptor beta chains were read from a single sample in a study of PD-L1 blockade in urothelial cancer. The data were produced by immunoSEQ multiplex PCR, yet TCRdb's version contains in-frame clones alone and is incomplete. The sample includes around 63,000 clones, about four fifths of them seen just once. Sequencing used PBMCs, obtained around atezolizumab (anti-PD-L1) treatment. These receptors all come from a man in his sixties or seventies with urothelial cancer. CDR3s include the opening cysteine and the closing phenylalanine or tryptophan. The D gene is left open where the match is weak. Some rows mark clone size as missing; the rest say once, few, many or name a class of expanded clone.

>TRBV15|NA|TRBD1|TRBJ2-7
TGTGCCACCAGCCCAGGACAGGGGGAGAAGACCTACGAGCAGTACTTC
CATSPGQGEKTYEQYF
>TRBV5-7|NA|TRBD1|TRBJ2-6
TGTGCCAGCAGCTTCTTAAACAGGGGGTGCAGCTCTGGGGCCAACGTCCTGACTTTC
CASSFLNRGCSSGANVLTF
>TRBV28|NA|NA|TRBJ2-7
TGTGCCAGCAGTCCGCCGGTGGGAGGTTCCTACGAGCAGTACTTC
CASSPPVGGSYEQYF
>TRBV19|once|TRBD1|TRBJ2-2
TGTGCCAGTGGAGGGACAGGCGGGGAGCTGTTTTTT
CASGGTGGELFF
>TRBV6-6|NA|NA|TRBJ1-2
TGTGCCAGCAGTGATGGGGAGGCCTATGGCTACACCTTC
CASSDGEAYGYTF
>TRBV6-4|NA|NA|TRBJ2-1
TGTGCCAGCAGTGAAGCCCCAGGGCCGAATGAGCAGTTCTTC
CASSEAPGPNEQFF
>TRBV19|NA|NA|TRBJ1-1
TGTGCCAGCGCAACAACCTCCAGGGTTACTGAAGCTTTCTTT
CASATTSRVTEAFF
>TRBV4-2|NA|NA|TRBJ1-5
TGTGCCAGCAGCCAAGATGAGAATCCCTCTATGGCCCAGCATTTT
CASSQDENPSMAQHF
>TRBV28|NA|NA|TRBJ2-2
TGTGCCAGCAGTCAGAGGAGCTTAACCGGGGAGCTGTTTTTT
CASSQRSLTGELFF
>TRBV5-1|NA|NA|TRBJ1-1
TGCGCCAGCAGCTTGGAGGGGCTAGGGGGGGAAGAAGCTTTCTTT
CASSLEGLGGEEAFF
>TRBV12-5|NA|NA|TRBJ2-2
TGTGCTAGTGGTCTGAGAACGAACACCGGGGAGCTGTTTTTT
CASGLRTNTGELFF
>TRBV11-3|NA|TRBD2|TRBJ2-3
TGTGCCAGCAGCTTCGCGGGAGGGGATACGCAGTATTTT
CASSFAGGDTQYF
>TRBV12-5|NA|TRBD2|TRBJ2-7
TGTGCTAGTGGTTTGGTACTTGGCGGGGGGGTTGTGAGGGAGCAGTACTTC
CASGLVLGGGVVREQYF
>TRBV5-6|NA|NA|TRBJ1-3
TGTGCCAGCAGCTTGACCAGCTCTGGAAACACCATATATTTT
CASSLTSSGNTIYF
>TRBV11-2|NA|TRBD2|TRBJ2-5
TGTGCCAGCAGCTCACGGAGCGGGGGGAGCGGGGAGACCCAGTACTTC
CASSSRSGGSGETQYF
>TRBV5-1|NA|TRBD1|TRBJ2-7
TGCGCCAGCAGCTCCGCCAAGACAGGGGGCGCGTACGAGCAGTACTTC
CASSSAKTGGAYEQYF
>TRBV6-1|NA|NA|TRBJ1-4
TGTGCCAGTGGCAGGGGTAATGAAAAACTGTTTTTT
CASGRGNEKLFF
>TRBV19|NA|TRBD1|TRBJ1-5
TGTGCCAGTAGTATAGATCAGGGACAGGGAGGACAGCCCCAGCATTTT
CASSIDQGQGGQPQHF
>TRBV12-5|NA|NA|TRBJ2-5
TGTGCTAGTGGTTTAGCTGGGGGCTATCAAGAGACCCAGTACTTC
CASGLAGGYQETQYF
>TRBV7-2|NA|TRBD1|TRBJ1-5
TGTGCCAGCAGTACCGACAGGGGGTATCAGCCCCAGCATTTT
CASSTDRGYQPQHF
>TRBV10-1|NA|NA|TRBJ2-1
TGCGCCAGCAGTGAGGGGGGGGCGGCCGAGCAGTTCTTC
CASSEGGAAEQFF
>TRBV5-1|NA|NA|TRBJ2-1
TGCGCCAGCAGCTTGGCGGAGGGCGGTGAGCAGTTCTTC
CASSLAEGGEQFF